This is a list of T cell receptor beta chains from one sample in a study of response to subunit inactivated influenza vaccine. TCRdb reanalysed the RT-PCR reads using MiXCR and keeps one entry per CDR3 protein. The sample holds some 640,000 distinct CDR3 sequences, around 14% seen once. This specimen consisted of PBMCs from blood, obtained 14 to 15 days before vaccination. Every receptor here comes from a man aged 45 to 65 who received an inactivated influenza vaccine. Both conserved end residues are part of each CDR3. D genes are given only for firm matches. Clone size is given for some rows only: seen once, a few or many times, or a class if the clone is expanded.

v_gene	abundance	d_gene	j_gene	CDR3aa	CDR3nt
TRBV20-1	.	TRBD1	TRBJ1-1	CSARRSGTGNTEAFF	TGCAGTGCTAGAAGATCCGGGACAGGGAACACTGAAGCTTTCTTT
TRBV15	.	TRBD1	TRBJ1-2	CATSRDPGTGPVYGYTF	TGTGCCACCAGCAGAGATCCCGGGACAGGGCCAGTCTATGGCTACACCTTC
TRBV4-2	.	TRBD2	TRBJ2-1	CASSQDSGRTYNEQFF	TGTGCCAGCAGCCAGGATAGCGGGAGGACCTACAATGAGCAGTTCTTC
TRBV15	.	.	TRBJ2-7	CATSRSWGPLPNEQYF	TGTGCCACCAGCCGTTCGTGGGGGCCACTACCCAACGAGCAGTACTTC
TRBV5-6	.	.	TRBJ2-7	CASSWGTVSYEQYF	TGTGCCAGCAGCTGGGGGACTGTGTCCTACGAGCAGTACTTC
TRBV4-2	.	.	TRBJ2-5	CASSQEDREIQETQYF	TGTGCCAGCAGCCAAGAAGACCGCGAAATCCAAGAGACCCAGTACTTC
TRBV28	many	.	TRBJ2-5	CASSPTRVLQETQYF	TGTGCCAGCAGTCCAACCAGGGTTTTGCAAGAGACCCAGTACTTC
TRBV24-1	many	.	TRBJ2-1	CATGGSYNEQFF	TGTGCCACAGGGGGCTCCTACAATGAGCAGTTCTTC
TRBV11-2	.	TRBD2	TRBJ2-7	CASSFLRLAGVGEQYF	TGTGCCAGCAGCTTCCTCCGACTAGCGGGAGTAGGCGAGCAGTACTTC
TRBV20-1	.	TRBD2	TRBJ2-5	CSASKRGARPQETQYF	TGCAGTGCTAGCAAGCGGGGAGCCAGACCCCAAGAGACCCAGTACTTC
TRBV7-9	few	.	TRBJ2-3	CASSLGWAADTQYF	TGTGCCAGCAGCTTAGGCTGGGCCGCAGATACGCAGTATTTT
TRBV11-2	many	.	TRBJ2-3	CASSFWLLTDTQYF	TGTGCCAGCAGCTTCTGGCTGCTCACAGATACGCAGTATTTT
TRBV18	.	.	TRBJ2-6	CASSPWIRVGANVLTF	TGTGCCAGCTCACCATGGATAAGGGTTGGGGCCAACGTCCTGACTTTC
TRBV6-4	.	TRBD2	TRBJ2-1	CASSDSAGGYNEQFF	TGTGCCAGCAGTGACTCCGCGGGGGGCTACAATGAGCAGTTCTTC
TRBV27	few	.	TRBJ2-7	CASSYPGGLEQYF	TGTGCCAGCAGTTACCCCGGAGGGCTCGAGCAGTACTTC
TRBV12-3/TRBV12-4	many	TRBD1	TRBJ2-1	CASSRDSYNEQFF	TGTGCCAGCAGCCGGGACAGCTACAATGAGCAGTTCTTC
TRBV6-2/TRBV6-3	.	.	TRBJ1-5	CASSWDRGSRQPQHF	TGTGCCAGCAGTTGGGACCGGGGGAGTCGTCAGCCCCAGCATTTT
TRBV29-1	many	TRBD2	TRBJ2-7	CSVEENVGRAGPYEQYF	TGCAGCGTTGAAGAGAATGTCGGGAGGGCCGGTCCCTACGAGCAGTACTTC
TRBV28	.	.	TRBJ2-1	CASWGRTREQFF	TGTGCCAGTTGGGGCAGGACTCGAGAGCAGTTCTTC
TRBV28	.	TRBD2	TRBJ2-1	CASNPSGRVEQFF	TGTGCCAGCAATCCTAGCGGGAGGGTTGAGCAGTTCTTC
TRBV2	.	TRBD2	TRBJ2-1	CASSFFFSGGGVGNEQFF	TGTGCCAGCAGTTTTTTTTTCTCGGGCGGGGGGGTAGGTAATGAGCAGTTCTTC
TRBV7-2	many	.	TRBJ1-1	CASSSWAQENTEAFF	TGTGCCAGCAGCTCGTGGGCACAAGAGAACACTGAAGCTTTCTTT
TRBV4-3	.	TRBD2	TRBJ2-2	CASSQELGEGHLFF	TGCGCCAGCAGCCAAGAGCTAGGGGAGGGTCATCTGTTTTTT
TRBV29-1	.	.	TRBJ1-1	CSVEFSERMNTEAFF	TGCAGCGTTGAATTCAGTGAGAGGATGAACACTGAAGCTTTCTTT
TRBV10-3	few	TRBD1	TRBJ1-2	CAISEASTGDYGYTF	TGTGCCATCAGTGAAGCATCGACAGGGGACTATGGCTACACCTTC
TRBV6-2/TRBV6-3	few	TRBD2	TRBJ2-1	CASSGLAGYNEQFF	TGTGCCAGCTCTGGACTAGCGGGATACAATGAGCAGTTCTTC
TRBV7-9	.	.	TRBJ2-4	CASSLKGAKNIQYF	TGTGCCAGCAGCTTAAAAGGGGCCAAAAACATTCAGTACTTC
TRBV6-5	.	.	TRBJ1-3	CASSYGYSGNTIYF	TGTGCCAGCAGTTATGGGTATTCTGGAAACACCATATATTTT
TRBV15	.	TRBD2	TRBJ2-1	CATSTTSGGFNEQFF	TGTGCCACCAGCACGACTAGCGGGGGCTTCAATGAGCAGTTCTTC
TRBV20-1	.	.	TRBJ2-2	CSARRGGNDGELFF	TGCAGTGCTAGGAGGGGGGGAAACGACGGGGAGCTGTTTTTT
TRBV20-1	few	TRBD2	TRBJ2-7	CSARPTTSGSIYEQYF	TGCAGTGCGCGACCGACTACTAGCGGGAGTATCTACGAGCAGTACTTC
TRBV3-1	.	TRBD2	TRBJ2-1	CASSQEGWLAGKSSYNEQFF	TGTGCCAGCAGCCAAGAGGGTTGGCTAGCGGGCAAAAGCTCCTACAATGAGCAGTTCTTC
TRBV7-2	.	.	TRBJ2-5	CTSSRGETQYF	TGTACCAGCAGCAGAGGAGAGACCCAGTACTTC
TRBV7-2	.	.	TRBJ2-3	CASSPQAGWGDTQYF	TGTGCCAGCAGCCCACAGGCGGGTTGGGGGGATACGCAGTATTTT
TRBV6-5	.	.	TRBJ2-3	CASRYSPLAPTDTQYF	TGTGCCAGCAGATATTCCCCACTAGCACCCACAGATACGCAGTATTTT
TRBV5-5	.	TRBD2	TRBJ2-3	CASSYTSGGSDTQYF	TGTGCCAGCAGCTATACTAGCGGGGGATCAGATACGCAGTATTTT
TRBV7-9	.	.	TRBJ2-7	CASSDFKGRHYEQYF	TGTGCCAGCAGCGATTTCAAAGGCAGACACTACGAGCAGTACTTC
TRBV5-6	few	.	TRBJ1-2	CASSLEFAGLGYTF	TGTGCCAGCAGCTTGGAATTCGCAGGGCTCGGCTACACCTTC
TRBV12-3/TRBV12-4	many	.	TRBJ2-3	CASSTRYTQYF	TGTGCCAGCAGCACCCGGTATACGCAGTATTTT
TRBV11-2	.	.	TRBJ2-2	CASSPRPQRVGLITGELFF	TGTGCCAGCAGCCCGAGACCCCAGCGTGTAGGGCTGATCACCGGGGAGCTGTTTTTT
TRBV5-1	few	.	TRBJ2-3	CASNPGSTDTQYF	TGCGCCAGCAATCCAGGGTCCACAGATACGCAGTATTTT
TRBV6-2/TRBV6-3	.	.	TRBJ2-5	CASSYPTETQYF	TGTGCCAGCAGTTACCCGACGGAGACCCAGTACTTC
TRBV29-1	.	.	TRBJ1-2	CSVGQEDGYTF	TGCAGCGTTGGGCAGGAGGATGGCTACACCTTC
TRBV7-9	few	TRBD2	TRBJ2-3	CASSDNLLAGGSDTQYF	TGTGCCAGCAGCGACAACCTCCTAGCGGGAGGGTCAGATACGCAGTATTTT
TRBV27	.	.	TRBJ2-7	CASSLRGGYTYEQYF	TGTGCCAGCAGTCTTCGGGGTGGGTACACCTACGAGCAGTACTTC
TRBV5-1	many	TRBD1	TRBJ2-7	CASSLLWTGSDEQYF	TGCGCCAGCAGCTTGCTGTGGACAGGGTCGGACGAGCAGTACTTC
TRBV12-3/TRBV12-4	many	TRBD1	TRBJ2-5	CASSLAPLDRGQETQYF	TGTGCCAGCAGTTTAGCCCCCCTGGACAGGGGGCAAGAGACCCAGTACTTC
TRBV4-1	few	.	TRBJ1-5	CASSQDWHFSNQPQHF	TGCGCCAGCAGCCAAGATTGGCACTTTAGCAATCAGCCCCAGCATTTT
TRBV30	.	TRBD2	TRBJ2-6	CAWSPAGLTGANVLTF	TGTGCCTGGAGCCCAGCGGGGCTTACTGGGGCCAACGTCCTGACTTTC
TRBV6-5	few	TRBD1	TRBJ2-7	CASSYGRGLYEQYF	TGTGCCAGCAGTTACGGCAGGGGGCTGTACGAGCAGTACTTC
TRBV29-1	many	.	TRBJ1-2	CSVAEGYNYGYTF	TGCAGCGTCGCCGAGGGCTATAACTATGGCTACACCTTC
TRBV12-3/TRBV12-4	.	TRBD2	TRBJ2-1	CASGREGRSEQFF	TGTGCCAGCGGGCGGGAGGGCCGGAGTGAGCAGTTCTTC
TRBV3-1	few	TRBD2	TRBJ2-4	CASSQASGRVQNIQYF	TGTGCCAGCAGCCAAGCTAGCGGGAGGGTTCAAAACATTCAGTACTTC
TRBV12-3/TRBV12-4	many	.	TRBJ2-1	CASSSRPEDEQFF	TGTGCCAGCAGTTCCCGCCCAGAGGATGAGCAGTTCTTC
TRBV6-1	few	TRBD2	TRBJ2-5	CASRNRLAGGVEETQYF	TGTGCCAGCCGAAATCGTCTAGCGGGAGGGGTAGAAGAGACCCAGTACTTC